This passage covers 27 T cell receptor beta chains from one sample sequenced in a study of T-cell memory formation after mild COVID-19 (dated by TCRdb to about 2021). Library construction relied on 5' RACE. Instrument on record: Illumina NovaSeq 6000. TCRdb reanalyzed the raw reads on its own, using fastp at Q25 for trimming and MiXCR for clone calling, and kept in-frame beta chains. Rows are unified per CDR3 protein, each entry keeping the most common DNA and genes. The sample profile shows 250,000 to 400,000 distinct CDR3 sequences; 14% of them were found once. The ten largest clonotypes hold around 20% of the sample. The sample was PBMCs or a T cell subset sorted from them (not recorded which). Every receptor here comes from a man aged 18 to 29 who had mild COVID-19 (a few samples of this study predate the infection). The sample titles of this study are shuffled in the database, so cell type and time point are left out; the donor was told from shared clones.

This clonotype was counted at least ten times. The genes are TRBV4-1 and TRBJ1-4; a weak D match, TRBD1 (6 bases). The germline V and J ends were trimmed by 1 base and 10 bases, with 16 bases remaining between them. The CDR3 extends over 15 amino acids. CDR1 MGHRA and CDR2 YSYEKL come from the germline V gene. DNA of the CDR3: TGCGCCAGCAGCCAAGGTGCAGGGGTTACGGGAAAACTGTTTTTT. Residues: CASSQGAGVTGKLFF.

This chain uses TRBV7-2 with TRBJ2-5; D uncertain. V was cut by 5 bases and J by 4 bases, with 11 bases left in between. Germline CDR1 is SGHTA and CDR2 is FQGNSA. This CDR3 spans 13 amino acids. CDR3 sequence (DNA): TGTGCCAGCAGCCGCGCGGTAGGAGAGACCCAGTACTTC. Protein product: CASSRAVGETQYF.

This clonotype was detected ten times or more. The chain recombines TRBV2 with TRBJ2-5; TRBD1 aligns across 8 bases. The length of the CDR3 is 15 residues. V shed 3 bases, J shed 2 bases, and the junction held 5 bases outside the gene matches. In germline, CDR1 is SNHLY, CDR2 FYNNEI. Here the CDR3 DNA reads TGTGCCAGCAGTGATTCTTGGACAGGGCAAGAGACCCAGTACTTC. Translation: CASSDSWTGQETQYF.

The gene calls are TRBV4-3 and TRBJ2-7, with D perhaps being TRBD1 or TRBD2 (5 bases each). This CDR3 has 17 amino acids. The germline CDR1 and CDR2 sequences are LGHNA and YSLEER. V was trimmed by 0 bases and J by 5 bases, leaving 20 bases between them. CDR3 coding DNA: TGCGCCAGCAGCCAAGATACTTGGGGAGCAGGGACCGACGAGCAGTACTTC. Translation: CASSQDTWGAGTDEQYF.

J is TRBJ2-7 and V is TRBV4-1, with 8 bases matching TRBD1. The germline CDR1 and CDR2 sequences are MGHRA and YSYEKL. The trim removed 2 bases at V and 5 bases at J, leaving 8 bases unmatched. The CDR3 extends over 15 amino acids. CDR3 region: CASSQFRGRFDEQYF. DNA of the CDR3: TGCGCCAGCAGCCAATTCAGGGGGCGGTTCGACGAGCAGTACTTC.

This clonotype was counted a few times. This chain joins TRBV27 and TRBJ1-1, with D possibly TRBD1 on 5 matching bases. Germline V gives CDR1 MNHEY, CDR2 SMNVEV (reference sequence). The CDR3 loop spans 15 amino acids. The V end was cut by 5 bases, the J end by 4 bases, with 17 bases between. The DNA of the CDR3 is TGTGCCAGCAGTGCGGGGGACGGATGGAGCACTGAAGCTTTCTTT. It encodes CASSAGDGWSTEAFF.

The gene calls are TRBV6-6 and TRBJ1-5; 9 bases agree with TRBD1. Per the germline V gene, CDR1 is MNHNY and CDR2 is SVGAGI (reference sequence). The CDR3 is made up of 16 amino acids. J lost 4 bases, V lost 4 bases, and 8 bases had no gene match. CDR3 coding DNA: TGTGCCAGCAGTTCCCAGACAGGGACAGGGAATCAGCCCCAGCATTTT. Its translation: CASSSQTGTGNQPQHF.

This clonotype occurred a few times. This chain connects TRBV12-3 or TRBV12-4 to TRBJ2-3; D remains ambiguous. This CDR3 is 14 amino acids long. V was clipped by 3 bases and J by 2 bases, with 9 bases between them. This CDR3 is CASSFGRDTDTQYF. Here the CDR3 DNA reads TGTGCCAGCAGTTTTGGAAGGGACACAGATACGCAGTATTTT.

The table lists this clonotype with many counts. V gene TRBV7-6 combines with J gene TRBJ2-2, with a weak D call TRBD2 (5 bases). CDR1 and CDR2 (germline): SGHVS, FNYEAQ. Trimming pared 1 base from V and 2 bases from J, leaving 8 bases between. This CDR3 contains 15 residues. CDR3: CASSLGTGNTGELFF. For the CDR3, the DNA is TGTGCCAGCAGCTTAGGGACGGGAAACACCGGGGAGCTGTTTTTT. The full variable domain, rest sourced from reference TRBV7-6 and TRBJ2-2, is GAGVSQSPRYKVTKRGQDVALRCDPISGHVSLYWYRQALGQGPEFLTYFNYEAQQDKSGLPNDRFSAERPEGSISTLTIQRTEQRDSAMYRCASSLGTGNTGELFFGEGSRLTVL.

This clonotype was seen a few times. The chain joins TRBV6-2 or TRBV6-3 to TRBJ1-1, with TRBD1 as a possible D gene (5 bases). From germline, CDR1 is MNHEY and CDR2 SVGEGT. V dropped 2 bases and J dropped 2 bases, with 21 bases sitting between them. The CDR3 totals 18 residues. For the CDR3, the DNA is TGTGCCAGCAGTTACGACGGCCCCACAGGCACCTATAACACTGAAGCTTTCTTT. Translated, it gives CASSYDGPTGTYNTEAFF.

In its sample, this clonotype was seen many times. V and J are TRBV5-5 and TRBJ2-5; perhaps D is TRBD1 or TRBD2 (5 bases each). The CDR3 consists of 16 residues. V shed 4 bases and J shed 1 base, with 17 bases lying between them. Per the germline V gene, CDR1 is SGHKS and CDR2 is YYEKEE (reference sequence). The CDR3: CASSTYSGTFQETQYF. CDR3 bases: TGTGCCAGCAGCACCTACTCCGGGACCTTCCAAGAGACCCAGTACTTC.

This clonotype appeared a few times. The conserved final phenylalanine or tryptophan is absent from the CDR3, which likely points to a read error. No DNA is shown, since the ends of the CDR3 on it are uncertain; the CDR3 is the one TCRdb lists. The CDR3 region is CASSRGTGVQVCL. The chain uses TRBV6-5 and TRBJ1-2; whether TRBD1, the table's D call, matches the DNA was not checked. Germline-derived CDR1 and CDR2 are MNHEY and SVGAGI. Ends included, the CDR3 has 13 residues.

This clonotype has a count of ten or more. The genes are TRBV7-2 and TRBJ2-7; D might be TRBD2 (6 bases). V was shortened by 5 bases and J by 3 bases, with 11 bases between the two germline ends. The CDR3 length is 13 residues. Germline V gene data show CDR1 as SGHTA and CDR2 as FQGNSA. Here the CDR3 DNA reads TGTGCCAGCAGCCGGATGCGGGGCTACGAGCAGTACTTC. This translates into CASSRMRGYEQYF.

This clonotype turned up a few times. This chain links TRBV5-5 with TRBJ2-3; 11 bases map to TRBD2. The CDR3 loop spans 17 amino acids. CDR1 is SGHKS, CDR2 YYEKEE, per germline (reference sequence). V lost 4 bases to trimming and J lost 0 bases; unmatched junction nucleotides: 7. The CDR3 sequence: CASSARASGGSTDTQYF. For the CDR3, the DNA is TGTGCCAGCAGCGCCCGGGCTAGCGGGGGGAGCACAGATACGCAGTATTTT.

The J gene is TRBJ2-2, the V gene TRBV11-3, with D tentatively TRBD2 (5 bases). V was shortened by 5 bases and J by 0 bases, with 13 bases between the two germline ends. CDR1 is SGHNT and CDR2 is YENEEA in the germline V gene. This CDR3 has 16 residues. CDR3 nucleotide sequence: TGTGCCAGCAGCATGGACTCCCCCGCGAACACCGGGGAGCTGTTTTTT. Its protein is CASSMDSPANTGELFF.

The sample holds many counts of this clonotype. This chain uses TRBV5-6 with TRBJ2-7; possibly TRBD1 for D (5 bases). Germline CDR1 and CDR2: SGHDT and YYEEEE. The CDR3 has 12 amino acids. Trimming removed 4 bases from V and 0 bases from J, with 5 bases in between. The CDR3 region has the DNA TGTGCCAGCAGCCAGGGCTCCTACGAGCAGTACGTC. The encoded protein is CASSQGSYEQYV.

The V and J genes are TRBV5-1 and TRBJ2-7; D might be TRBD1 (5 bases). Between the trimmed V and J ends, which lost 1 base and 7 bases, there was a span of 12 bases. Germline values: CDR1 SGHRS, CDR2 YFSETQ. This CDR3 is 13 amino acids long. DNA for the CDR3: TGCGCCAGCAGCTTGCAGGGCATGGGAGAGCAGTACGTC. Translation gives CASSLQGMGEQYV.

This sequence joins TRBV6-5 and TRBJ1-1; 9 bases are a match to TRBD1. Germline CDR1 reads MNHEY; CDR2 reads SVGAGI. Trimming removed 2 bases from V and 11 bases from J; junction bases left unmatched: 9. The CDR3 runs 14 residues. CDR3 residues: CASSYTDRGGDAFF. In DNA form, the CDR3 reads TGTGCCAGCAGTTACACGGACAGGGGAGGGGATGCTTTCTTT.

The chain employs TRBV20-1 and TRBJ1-1, with a possible D match to TRBD1 (6 bases). Trimming took off 2 bases at V and 11 bases at J, with 18 bases between the two ends. The CDR3 spans 13 residues. Germline V gene lookup returns CDR1 DFQATT and CDR2 SNEGSKA (reference sequence). The CDR3, as DNA: TGCAGTGCTAGACGTACAGGGTGGAGCTTGGCTTTCTTT. Protein sequence: CSARRTGWSLAFF.

This clonotype occurred many times. The chain couples TRBV6-2 or TRBV6-3 to TRBJ2-7; no clear D gene. The CDR3 runs 12 residues. V lost 3 bases, J lost 2 bases, and 5 bases lay in between. Looked up from germline, CDR1 is MNHEY and CDR2 is SVGEGT. The CDR3 sequence: CASSYPAYEQYF. For the CDR3, the DNA is TGTGCCAGCAGTTATCCGGCCTACGAGCAGTACTTC.

V is TRBV6-5 and J is TRBJ2-3; D gene uncertain. Trimming removed 0 bases at V and 2 bases at J, with 9 bases between. CDR1 MNHEY and CDR2 SVGAGI come from the germline V gene. The CDR3 length is 15 residues. CDR3 nucleotides: TGTGCCAGCAGTTACTCGAAGGGTCCCACAGATACGCAGTATTTT. Its translation is CASSYSKGPTDTQYF.

Ten or more counts support this clonotype. The chain carries TRBV9 and TRBJ2-5; TRBD1 aligns across 7 bases. The CDR3 consists of 16 residues. Unmatched junction bases numbered 12, after V lost 3 bases and J lost 4 bases. Germline V lookup: CDR1 SGDLS, CDR2 YYNGEE. The CDR3 sequence: CASSASPLDRVETQYF. The DNA for the CDR3 is TGTGCCAGCAGCGCCAGCCCCCTTGACAGGGTAGAGACCCAGTACTTC.

This clonotype was picked up a small number of times. V is TRBV12-3 or TRBV12-4 and J is TRBJ1-6; the D is unclear. V lost 5 bases, J lost 4 bases, and 12 bases lay in between. This CDR3 comprises 15 residues. The CDR3 sequence is CASSPNTLYNSPLHF. CDR3 nucleotide sequence: TGTGCCAGCAGTCCCAATACACTATATAATTCACCCCTCCACTTT.

The chain uses TRBV11-2 and TRBJ1-5; D ambiguous. Germline V gene data show CDR1 as SGHAT and CDR2 as FQNNGV. The CDR3 consists of 14 residues. V lost 2 bases and J 3 bases, leaving 8 bases between the germline ends. CDR3 region: CASSLIGYNQPQHF. CDR3 coding DNA: TGTGCCAGCAGCTTAATCGGGTACAATCAGCCCCAGCATTTT. Full variable domain (remainder filled in from reference TRBV11-2 and TRBJ1-5): EAGVAQSPRYKIIEKRQSVAFWCNPISGHATLYWYQQILGQGPKLLIQFQNNGVVDDSQLPKDRFSAERLKGVDSTLKIQPAKLEDSAVYLCASSLIGYNQPQHFGDGTRLSIL.

The chain links TRBV6-5 to TRBJ2-2, with D unresolved. The germline V gene has CDR1 MNHEY and CDR2 SVGAGI. The CDR3 consists of 14 residues. Trimming left V 6 bases short and J 4 bases short, with 12 bases between. CDR3 in amino acids: CASRISFRTGELFF. The DNA for the CDR3 is TGTGCCAGCAGAATTAGCTTCCGCACCGGGGAGCTGTTTTTT.

This chain uses TRBV6-2 or TRBV6-3 with TRBJ2-3; 10 bases align to TRBD2. The V segment lost 2 bases and the J segment 3 bases; nucleotides outside the gene matches: 5. Germline CDR1 reads MNHEY; CDR2 reads SVGEGT. CDR3 length equals 16 residues. The CDR3 DNA reads as TGTGCCAGCAGTTACGTGGCTAGCGGGGGAACAGATACGCAGTATTTT. Translated, it gives CASSYVASGGTDTQYF.

The chain is built from TRBV15 and TRBJ2-3, with 10 nucleotides matching TRBD2. The germline gives CDR1 LNHNV, CDR2 YYDKDF (reference sequence). This CDR3 is built from 17 residues. V lost 0 bases, J lost 4 bases, and 7 bases stayed unmatched. Written as DNA, the CDR3 is TGTGCCACCAGCAGAGATGAGGGAGCGGGGGGGGCAGATACGCAGTATTTT. Its translation is CATSRDEGAGGADTQYF. The complete variable domain, with remaining parts taken from reference TRBV15 and TRBJ2-3, reads DAMVIQNPRYQVTQFGKPVTLSCSQTLNHNVMYWYQQKSSQAPKLLFHYYDKDFNNEADTPDNFQSRRPNTSFCFLDIRSPGLGDTAMYLCATSRDEGAGGADTQYFGPGTRLTVL.